The TCR beta chain described here comes from a study of blood T cell repertoires in COVID-19 (dated by TCRdb to 2018 to 2021). About the investigation overall: Collaborator samples came from the United States, Italy and Spain and covered acute and convalescent phases of COVID-19. The material from the prospective study consisted of cDNA or gDNA derived from T cells, B-cell-depleted T cells, or PBMCs. The dataset comprised deeply sampled blood TCRbeta repertoires from subjects exposed to, actively infected with, or recovered from COVID-19. The repertoires were made available in a free public database intended to serve as a resource for research on the immune response to SARS-CoV-2. Samples came from the ongoing ImmuneRACE study (first 160 participants) plus 1,254 subjects from 6 global collaborators. Nearly every sample came with metadata listing a de-identified subject ID, COVID-19 status, age in years and sex. Where available, HLA class I and class II types were taken from metadata supplied by the sample provider and were not determined by assay-based typing. What the authors observed across the whole study: How much clinical and demographic metadata was included differed by source and by participant, and the metadata was provided uncurated.

The CDR3 starts with the cysteine, ends with the phenylalanine, and has 14 residues. The retained sequence is limited to the CDR3, 42 bases, with the frame set at the first base. After removal of 7 bases from V and 7 bases from J, the junction retains 6 bases not matched to a gene. The germline V gene (reference sequence) gives CDR1 as LGHDT and CDR2 as YNNKEL. One collaborating source in Seattle enrolled patients during active infection and followed them longitudinally through the course of disease. Each collaborating institution followed its own protocols to collect whole blood in K2EDTA tubes. For TCRbeta analysis, collaborators shipped samples as frozen whole blood, isolated PBMCs, or DNA extracted from either of those sample types. Turning to this clone: Its antigen has not been determined. No base quality information exists; no much larger clone differs at one position.

The immunoSEQ Assay, a bias-controlled multiplex PCR, was used to amplify TCRbeta CDR3 regions from genomic DNA. As for how the authors treated the data: The number of nucleated cells in each sample was estimated from the amplification of reference gene primers within the assay. To quantify the absolute abundance of each unique TCRbeta CDR3 rearrangement, sequence reads were collapsed and filtered. For each sample, productive Simpson clonality was calculated by taking the square root of Simpson's diversity index across productive rearrangements. In its TCRdb copy, this immuneACCESS table keeps in-frame sequences only and misses some clones. Where compared with another copy, unresolved V genes explain less than half of these, and the others have no known cause. V, J and clone size are taken as reported in that table, and D and trimming were inferred from the DNA itself. This sample has 95,000 to 150,000 clones in its table, and around 87% of those were observed once. Of the sample, around 4% is held by the ten largest clones.

This clonotype originated in a woman aged 55-70 years with COVID-19, enrolled during active disease. The V and J genes are TRBV3-1 (or the pseudogene TRBV3-2) and TRBJ2-2; the central 10 bases match TRBD1. The sample taken for sequencing was peripheral blood. The CDR3 in this case is CASKPGQGYGELFF. The nucleotide sequence reads TGTGCCAGCAAGCCGGGACAGGGGTACGGGGAGCTGTTTTTT.